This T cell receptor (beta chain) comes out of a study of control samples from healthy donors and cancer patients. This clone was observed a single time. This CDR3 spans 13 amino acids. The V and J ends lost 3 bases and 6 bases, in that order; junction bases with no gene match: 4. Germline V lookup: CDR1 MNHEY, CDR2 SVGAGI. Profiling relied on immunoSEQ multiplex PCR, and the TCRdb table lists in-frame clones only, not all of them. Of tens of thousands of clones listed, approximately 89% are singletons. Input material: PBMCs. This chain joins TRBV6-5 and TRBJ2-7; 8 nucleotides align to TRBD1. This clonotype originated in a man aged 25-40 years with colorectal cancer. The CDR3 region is CASSYKTGGEQYV. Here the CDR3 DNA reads TGTGCCAGCAGTTATAAAACAGGGGGCGAGCAGTACGTC.